This TCR beta chain emerged from a study of blood T cell repertoires in COVID-19. About the research overall: COVID-19 samples from acute and convalescent phases originated in the United States, Italy and Spain. Sample material is recorded as cDNA or gDNA derived from T cells, B-cell-depleted T cells, or PBMCs.

In the authors' workflow: Nucleated cell counts were estimated from reference gene primer amplification. TCRdb's copy holds only in-frame clones and misses some; the assay was immunoSEQ multiplex PCR. The D gene and trimming were derived from the DNA, and the V and J assignments and clone size from that table. This table holds 200,000 to 300,000 clones, about 86% found once. The V gene's germline CDR1 is MNHEY and CDR2 SVGAGI. Germline trimming cut 7 bases from V and 7 bases from J; bases unmatched to any gene: 5. This CDR3 is built from 14 residues. V and J are TRBV6-5 and TRBJ2-2, with TRBD1 matching 11 bases. The sequence was obtained from a woman under 40 who had recovered from COVID-19. Material for sequencing was peripheral blood. The CDR3 sequence: CASNMDRGRGELFF. CDR3 DNA: TGTGCCAGCAATATGGACAGGGGGCGCGGGGAGCTGTTTTTT.